This T cell receptor beta chain derives from a study of blood T cell repertoires in COVID-19. Study context: Material from acute and convalescent COVID-19 was sourced from the United States, Italy and Spain. Sources were T cells, B-cell-depleted T cells, or PBMCs; the material itself was cDNA or gDNA.

Study processing details: Cell counts per sample came from amplifying reference gene primers. The protocol was immunoSEQ multiplex PCR, while the TCRdb copy is restricted to in-frame clones and leaves out a portion. That table furnishes V, J and clone size, whereas the DNA furnished D and trimming. The table shows under 250,000 clones, with approximately 86% occurring only once. Trimming left V 5 bases short and J 9 bases short, with 16 bases between. Germline values: CDR1 MNHEY, CDR2 SVGAGI. This CDR3 has 13 amino acids. Sample: peripheral blood. This sequence joins TRBV6-5 and TRBJ1-1, with TRBD1 as a possible D gene (5 bases). The sequence derives from a woman aged 65 to 85 with active or convalescent COVID-19. DNA of the CDR3: TGTGCCAGCAGTCCCCCCGAAAAGGGGAAAGCTTTCTTT. This encodes CASSPPEKGKAFF.